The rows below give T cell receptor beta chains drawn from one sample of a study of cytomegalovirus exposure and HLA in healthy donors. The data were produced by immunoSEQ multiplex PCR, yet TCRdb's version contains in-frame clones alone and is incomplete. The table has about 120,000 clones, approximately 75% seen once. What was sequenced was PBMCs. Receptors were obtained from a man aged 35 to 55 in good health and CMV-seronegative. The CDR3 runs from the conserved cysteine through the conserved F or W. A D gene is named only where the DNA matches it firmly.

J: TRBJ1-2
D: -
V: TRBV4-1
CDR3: CASSQEGLGAYGYTF
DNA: TGCGCCAGCAGCCAAGAAGGTCTGGGGGCTTATGGCTACACCTTC

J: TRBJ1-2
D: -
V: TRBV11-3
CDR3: CASSLVLSGIGGYTF
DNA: TGTGCCAGCAGCTTAGTTTTATCGGGTATTGGAGGCTACACCTTC

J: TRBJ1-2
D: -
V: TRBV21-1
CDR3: CASSRQTVNYGYTF
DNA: TGTGCCAGCAGCAGACAGACGGTTAACTATGGCTACACCTTC

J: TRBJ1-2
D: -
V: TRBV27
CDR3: CASSFLVGGRGYTF
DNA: TGTGCCAGCAGTTTCCTCGTTGGGGGCCGCGGCTACACCTTC

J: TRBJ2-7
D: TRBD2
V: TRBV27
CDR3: CASSPLTSVYEQYF
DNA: TGTGCCAGCAGTCCCCTAACTAGCGTCTACGAGCAGTACTTC

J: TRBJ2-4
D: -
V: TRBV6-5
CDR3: CAGQVRAKNIQYF
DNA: TGTGCCGGTCAGGTCAGGGCGAAAAACATTCAGTACTTC

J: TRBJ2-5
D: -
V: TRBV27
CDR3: CASSQGSWETQYF
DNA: TGTGCCAGCTCACAGGGCTCGTGGGAGACCCAGTACTTC

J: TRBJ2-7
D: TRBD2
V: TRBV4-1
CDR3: CASSQGLAGIYEQYF
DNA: TGCGCCAGCAGCCAAGGGTTAGCGGGAATATACGAGCAGTACTTC

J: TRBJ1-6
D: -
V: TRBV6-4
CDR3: CASSDVPDRFNSPLHF
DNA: TGTGCCAGCAGTGATGTTCCCGACAGATTTAATTCACCCCTCCACTTT

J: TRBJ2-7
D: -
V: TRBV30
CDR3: CAEDRGGSEQYF
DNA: TGTGCCGAAGACCGAGGCGGTTCCGAGCAGTACTTC

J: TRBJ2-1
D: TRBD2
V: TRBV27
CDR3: CASSRTGTSGSRPYNEQFF
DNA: TGTGCCAGCAGTCGGACCGGGACTAGCGGGAGTCGCCCCTACAATGAGCAGTTCTTC